This TCR beta chain is drawn from a study of blood T cell repertoires in COVID-19. In the study's own analysis: Estimation of nucleated cell counts was performed using reference gene primer amplification. Data came from immunoSEQ multiplex PCR; TCRdb stores just in-frame clones and leaves some out. That table supplies the V and J calls and clone size; D and trimming were determined from the DNA. Here the sample spans about 200,000 clones, approximately 80% being singletons. V shed 3 bases and J 4 bases; nucleotides not matched to a gene: 5. CDR3 size: 15 residues. Per germline, CDR1 SGHVS and CDR2 FQNEAQ. This clone showed up just a few times.

Sequencing was performed on peripheral blood. J is TRBJ2-1 and V is TRBV7-8; 8 nucleotides align to TRBD2. This receptor was taken from a man between 35 and 55 years old with acute or convalescent COVID-19. CDR3 residues: CASSLAGTSYNEQFF. In DNA, the CDR3 is TGTGCCAGCAGCTTGGCCGGGACTAGTTACAATGAGCAGTTCTTC.